Presented here are 13 T cell receptor beta chains from one specimen sequenced in a study of cytomegalovirus exposure and HLA in healthy donors. This table comes from immunoSEQ multiplex PCR, and its TCRdb copy is limited to in-frame clones, with some not included. This sample yields about 250,000 clones, of which roughly 87% are seen a single time; about 12% belongs to the top ten. The sequenced material came from PBMCs. Source of these receptors: a man aged 18 to 29 in good health and CMV-seropositive.

The gene calls are TRBV5-1 and TRBJ2-7, with 10 bases identical to TRBD2. Looked up from germline, CDR1 is SGHRS and CDR2 is YFSETQ. The CDR3 contains 18 residues. The trim removed 0 bases at V and 0 bases at J, leaving 9 bases unmatched. The CDR3 reads CASSLAAGLAYDSYEQYF. CDR3 nucleotides: TGCGCCAGCAGCTTGGCCGCGGGACTAGCGTATGACTCCTACGAGCAGTACTTC.

This chain uses TRBV2 with TRBJ1-2, with 8 bases lining up with TRBD1. CDR1 SNHLY and CDR2 FYNNEI come from the germline V gene. The length of the CDR3 is 15 residues. V was pared by 1 base and J by 2 bases, with 3 bases of the junction left unmatched. The CDR3 coding sequence is TGTGCCAGCAGTGAAGGTGCAGGGGGCAACTATGGCTACACCTTC. Its translation: CASSEGAGGNYGYTF.

The chain combines TRBV29-1 with TRBJ2-3, with a tentative D call TRBD1 (6 bases). Germline V gene sequence: CDR1 SQVTM, CDR2 ANQGSEA. Trimming left V 1 base short and J 2 bases short, with 10 bases between. This CDR3 has 14 amino acids. As DNA, the CDR3 is TGCAGCGTTGAAGGGACAGCCCACACAGATACGCAGTATTTT. This gives the protein CSVEGTAHTDTQYF.

This chain uses TRBV11-2 with TRBJ1-5; D not resolved. The germline V and J ends were trimmed by 1 base and 0 bases, with 7 bases remaining between them. CDR1 is SGHAT and CDR2 is FQNNGV in the germline V gene. The CDR3 extends over 15 amino acids. The CDR3 bases are TGTGCCAGCAGCTTAGGTGGTCATAGCAATCAGCCCCAGCATTTT. It encodes CASSLGGHSNQPQHF.

The rearrangement joins TRBV13 to TRBJ1-1; weak D call: TRBD1 (6 bases). V was trimmed by 5 bases and J by 7 bases, leaving 14 bases between them. The CDR3 consists of 13 residues. The germline gives CDR1 PRHDT, CDR2 FYEKMQ (reference sequence). The CDR3 is CASSLSGVREAFF. In DNA, the CDR3 is TGTGCCAGCAGCCTGTCAGGGGTACGTGAAGCTTTCTTT.

The chain uses TRBV5-1 and TRBJ1-2; no firm D call. The germline V gene has CDR1 SGHRS and CDR2 YFSETQ. This CDR3 contains 14 residues. The V and J ends lost 4 bases and 5 bases respectively, with 15 bases between them. The CDR3 loop is CASSLDGSFYGYTF. In DNA form, the CDR3 reads TGCGCCAGCAGCCTCGACGGGAGCTTTTATGGCTACACCTTC.

V is TRBV11-2 and J is TRBJ1-1, with 9 bases aligning to TRBD1. The V and J ends lost 2 bases and 5 bases, in that order; junction bases with no gene match: 6. Germline V lookup: CDR1 SGHAT, CDR2 FQNNGV. The CDR3 has 15 residues. CDR3 amino acids: CASSLTTGGRTEAFF. The DNA for the CDR3 is TGTGCCAGCAGCTTAACCACAGGGGGCCGAACTGAAGCTTTCTTT.

V gene TRBV5-6 combines with J gene TRBJ1-1; D unclear. Trimming took off 2 bases at V and 1 base at J, with 6 bases between the two ends. Germline CDR1 SGHDT, CDR2 YYEEEE. The CDR3 extends over 13 amino acids. In nucleotides, the CDR3 is TGTGCCAGCAGCTTTGACCCGAACACTGAAGCTTTCTTT. This codes for CASSFDPNTEAFF.

This clone came up once. CDR3 sequence reads: CASSLVADYSNTGELFF. The CDR3 region has the DNA TGTGCCAGCAGCTTGGTAGCTGATTATTCGAACACCGGGGAGCTGTTTTTT. J is TRBJ2-2 and V is TRBV5-6; D ambiguous. Germline V gene data show CDR1 as SGHDT and CDR2 as YYEEEE. The germline V and J ends were trimmed by 0 bases and 0 bases, with 12 bases remaining between them. CDR3 length equals 17 residues.

The rearrangement joins TRBV18 to TRBJ2-1, with TRBD2 identical over 10 bases. The J segment lost 7 bases and the V segment lost 5 bases, leaving 14 bases of the junction unmatched. Germline CDR1 and CDR2: KGHSH and LQKENI. The CDR3 consists of 17 residues. CDR3 nucleotides: TGTGCCAGCTCAGCAGAACAAGGAGCGGGAGGGAGTAATGAGCAGTTCTTC. This encodes CASSAEQGAGGSNEQFF.

V is TRBV9 and J is TRBJ1-4, with 10 bases that match TRBD1. With V trimmed by 2 bases and J by 2 bases, 6 bases remained unmatched. CDR1 is SGDLS and CDR2 is YYNGEE in the germline V gene. The CDR3 loop spans 17 amino acids. As DNA, the CDR3 is TGTGCCAGCAGCGTTGGACAGGGGGTATCTACTAATGAAAAACTGTTTTTT. It translates to CASSVGQGVSTNEKLFF.

The J gene is TRBJ2-5, the V gene TRBV19, with a tentative D call TRBD2 (6 bases). The germline V gene has CDR1 LNHDA and CDR2 SQIVND (reference sequence). This CDR3 has 13 residues. V lost 4 bases, J lost 9 bases, and 15 bases lay in between. CDR3 loop: CASSRGRTGAQYF. Here the CDR3 DNA reads TGTGCCAGTAGTAGAGGGAGGACCGGGGCCCAGTACTTC.

This clone showed up just a few times. This chain uses TRBV4-2 with TRBJ2-7, with 11 bases lining up with TRBD2. The CDR3 extends over 16 amino acids. After removal of 2 bases from V and 2 bases from J, the junction contained 5 bases not matched to a gene. Per the germline V gene, CDR1 is LGHNA and CDR2 is YNFKEQ. The CDR3 DNA reads as TGTGCCAGCAGCCAAATAGGGACTAGCGGTACCTACGAGCAGTACTTC. Protein sequence: CASSQIGTSGTYEQYF.